This TCR beta chain was identified during a study of cytomegalovirus exposure and HLA in healthy donors. For the study at large: The 95 to 150 validation repertoires were produced on the same platform as the approximately 670 repertoires of the first cohort. This was reported in a later analysis. Overall study findings and caveats: There were fewer than 200 TCR beta chains listed as cytomegalovirus-associated. CMV antigen specificity was confirmed in vitro for a few CMV-associated chains.

V was cut by 2 bases and J by 2 bases, with 13 bases left in between. The CDR3 is 15 residues long. CDR1 is SGHRS, CDR2 YFSETQ, per germline. As concerns this clone: Antigen unknown.

TCRdb keeps only in-frame clones here, not all; method: immunoSEQ multiplex PCR. The repertoire holds over 200,000 clones, with approximately 88% as singletons. This sequence joins TRBV5-1 and TRBJ1-2; D is perhaps TRBD1 (6 bases). This clonotype originated in a young woman in good health and CMV-seropositive. Sequencing was performed on PBMCs. The CDR3 DNA follows: TGCGCCAGCAGCTTTTGGGGGCCTAGGAACTATGGCTACACCTTC. It codes for CASSFWGPRNYGYTF.